Listed below are T cell receptor beta chains from one sample, sequenced in a study of cytomegalovirus exposure and HLA in healthy donors. TCRdb keeps only in-frame clones here, not all; method: immunoSEQ multiplex PCR. This sample has more than 250,000 clones; about 87% occur once, and the top ten carry roughly 2.3%. Sample: PBMCs. The receptors come from a woman aged 18-29 years in good health and CMV-seronegative. The CDR3 runs from the conserved cysteine through the conserved F or W. The D gene is left open where the match is weak.

d_gene,j_gene,v_gene,CDR3nt,CDR3aa
TRBD1,TRBJ2-7,TRBV5-6,TGTGCCAGCAGCTTGGATCGGACAGGGGCCTCCTACGAGCAGTACTTC,CASSLDRTGASYEQYF
TRBD1,TRBJ1-2,TRBV6-6,TGTGCCAGCAGTTACTCCTTACTACAGGGGGAGGAGGGCTACACCTTC,CASSYSLLQGEEGYTF
NA,TRBJ1-1,TRBV5-1,TGCGCCAGCAGCCCTACCCCAGGGGTTTACACTGAAGCTTTCTTT,CASSPTPGVYTEAFF
TRBD1,TRBJ1-5,TRBV2,TGTGCCAGCACCACCAGGACAGGGGGTCAGCCCCAGCATTTT,CASTTRTGGQPQHF
NA,TRBJ1-2,TRBV6-1,TGTGCCAGCAGTGAAGCGCCGGGAAACTATGGCTACACCTTC,CASSEAPGNYGYTF
TRBD1,TRBJ1-2,TRBV14,TGTGCCAGCAGCCCCGGGACAGGGGGCTCGATCTATGGCTACACCTTC,CASSPGTGGSIYGYTF
NA,TRBJ1-1,TRBV19,TGTGCCAGTAGTTCGCGACAGGTAGTCGACACTGAAGCTTTCTTT,CASSSRQVVDTEAFF
NA,TRBJ2-7,TRBV2,TGTGCCAGCAGTGAAGGGAGCTACGAGCAGTACTTC,CASSEGSYEQYF
TRBD1,TRBJ2-7,TRBV5-4,TGTGCCAGCAGCCCTTCGACAGGGACCGAGCAGTACTTC,CASSPSTGTEQYF
NA,TRBJ2-7,TRBV5-6,TGTGCCAGCAGCTCAGGACTCGGGGACGAGCAGTACTTC,CASSSGLGDEQYF